The next 9 T cell receptor beta chains were all read from a single sample in a study of T cell repertoires in cytomegalovirus infection. For these TCRs, the target antigens are not known. TCRdb independently ran MiXCR on the reads; one entry per CDR3 protein. Here the sample spans tens of thousands of distinct CDR3 sequences, 24% being singletons. Specimen: CD8+ T cells from cultured PBMCs, collected from culture after CMV antigen stimulation. Every receptor here comes from a human donor in good health (CMV status not recorded). Some clones in this sample may be carry-over from other donors' samples.

For this clonotype: In this CDR3 the conserved last residue, phenylalanine or tryptophan, is missing, so a read error is likely. The chain combines TRBV7-6 with TRBJ2-7, with 10 bases identical to TRBD1. This CDR3 spans 14 amino acids. With 2 bases clipped from V and 5 bases from J, the junction kept 3 bases outside the gene matches. Germline lookup yields CDR1 SGHVS and CDR2 FNYEAQ. DNA of the CDR3: TGTGCCAGCAGCTTACGGGACAGGGGCCACGAGCAGTACCTC. Translation gives CASSLRDRGHEQYL.

This clonotype appeared many times. The rearrangement uses TRBV7-2 and TRBJ1-5, with 9 positions matching TRBD1. Germline-derived CDR1 and CDR2 are SGHTA and FQGNSA. With 4 bases clipped from V and 1 base from J, the junction kept 2 bases outside the gene matches. The CDR3 is 15 residues long. For the CDR3, the DNA is TGTGCCAGCAGCTCGACAGGGGGAAGCAATCAGCCCCAGCATTTT. Its protein product is CASSSTGGSNQPQHF.

This rearrangement joins TRBV27 to TRBJ1-2; D is possibly TRBD1 (5 bases). This CDR3 spans 12 amino acids. Trimming took 6 bases from V and 10 from J, leaving 15 bases between them. Germline V lookup: CDR1 MNHEY, CDR2 SMNVEV (reference sequence). CDR3 sequence (DNA): TGTGCCAGCAGCCCCGGTTCAGGACACTACACCTTC. Translated: CASSPGSGHYTF.

The chain employs TRBV6-5 and TRBJ2-1, with D possibly TRBD1 on 7 matching bases. V dropped 2 bases and J dropped 7 bases, with 18 bases sitting between them. This CDR3 has 16 residues. CDR1 is MNHEY, CDR2 SVGAGI, per germline. CDR3: CASSYTPGGLGNEQFF. The CDR3 nucleotides are TGTGCCAGCAGTTACACCCCAGGGGGGCTAGGAAATGAGCAGTTCTTC.

This clonotype was seen a handful of times. V usage is TRBV6-5 and J usage is TRBJ1-2, with a possible D match to TRBD1 (5 bases). Per germline, CDR1 MNHEY and CDR2 SVGAGI. This CDR3 has 15 residues. With 1 base removed from V and 2 bases from J, the gap between germline ends came to 11 bases. CDR3 nucleotide sequence: TGTGCCAGCAGTTACTGGCAGGGCGGGAACTATGGCTACACCTTC. Its translation is CASSYWQGGNYGYTF.

The chain uses TRBV25-1 and TRBJ2-1, with a tentative D call TRBD2 (7 bases). The CDR3 spans 12 residues. Germline V gives CDR1 MGHDK, CDR2 SYGVNS. The V end lost 3 bases, the J end lost 10 bases, and 10 bases lay between the germline ends. The CDR3 sequence is CASSDRGGEQFF. CDR3 bases: TGTGCCAGCAGTGATAGGGGGGGGGAGCAGTTCTTC.

This clonotype was recorded at least ten times. The chain has TRBV6-2 or TRBV6-3 and TRBJ2-7, with D perhaps TRBD1 (7 bases). The V gene's germline CDR1 is MNHEY and CDR2 SVGEGT. V lost 6 bases and J 3 bases, leaving 18 bases between the germline ends. There are 15 residues in the CDR3. The CDR3 loop is CASSYPTGRNYEQYF. The CDR3 region has the DNA TGTGCCAGCAGCTACCCGACAGGGAGGAACTACGAGCAGTACTTC.

This chain uses TRBV12-3 or TRBV12-4 with TRBJ2-3; tentative D call: TRBD1 (6 bases). The CDR3 is made up of 16 amino acids. V was shortened by 6 bases and J by 0 bases, with 16 bases between the two germline ends. Written as DNA, the CDR3 is TGTGCCAGCAGCTTACCGGGACATGATAGCACAGATACGCAGTATTTT. This codes for CASSLPGHDSTDTQYF.

The rearrangement links TRBV27 to TRBJ1-1; D may be TRBD1 (6 bases). The CDR3 totals 13 residues. Trimming removed 10 bases at V and 1 base at J, with 13 bases between. Germline values: CDR1 MNHEY, CDR2 SMNVEV (reference sequence). The CDR3 DNA reads as TGTGCCACCCTGGCACAGGGGAACACTGAAGCTTTCTTT. Translated, it gives CATLAQGNTEAFF.